This T cell receptor (beta chain) was sequenced in a study of T cell repertoires in cytomegalovirus infection. This clonotype was seen more than once but under ten times. The antigen remains unidentified. Trimming took off 0 bases at V and 3 bases at J, with 9 bases between the two ends. CDR1 and CDR2 (germline): LGHNA, YNFKEQ. The length of the CDR3 is 16 residues. MiXCR, applied by TCRdb to the reads, yields one record per CDR3 protein. The sample yields some 920,000 distinct CDR3 sequences, less than 35% seen once. Points from the study as a whole: Across the ex vivo response, the dominant clonotypes were HLA-C-restricted CMV-specific TCR beta clonotypes.

The starting material was cultured CD8+ T cells from PBMCs, obtained from culture after CMV antigen stimulation. This sequence was found in a human donor in good health (CMV status not recorded). Some clones in this sample may be carry-over from other donors' samples. The V call is TRBV4-2, the J call TRBJ2-6; a possible D gene is TRBD1 (6 bases). The CDR3 loop reads CASSQDTGLGANVLTF. DNA for the CDR3: TGTGCCAGCAGCCAAGATACAGGGCTTGGGGCCAACGTCCTGACTTTC.